This T cell receptor beta chain is drawn from a study of cytomegalovirus exposure and HLA in healthy donors. A remark on this clone: The junction differs from germline at one of its ends, possibly a read error.

60 Vbeta and 13 Jbeta primers were used in PCR. Here immunoSEQ multiplex PCR was the method, and the copy in TCRdb shows in-frame clones only, minus some. The table has 55,000 to 70,000 clones, about nine tenths seen once. This CDR3 is 12 amino acids long. In germline, CDR1 is SEHNR, CDR2 FQNEAQ (reference sequence). Material for sequencing was PBMCs. This clonotype originated in a woman aged 30 to 39 in good health and CMV-seronegative. This chain joins TRBV7-9 and TRBJ1-6, with unresolved D. DNA of the CDR3: TGTTCCAGCAGCTTAGTAAATTCACCCCTCCACTTT. Protein sequence: CSSSLVNSPLHF.